This T cell receptor beta chain was documented in a study of OX40 agonist ivuxolimab in advanced cancers. Overall study context: The study enrolled dose-escalation patients with hepatocellular carcinoma, melanoma, renal cell or head and neck cancer.

Using immunoSEQ multiplex PCR, the repertoire was profiled, and TCRdb retains in-frame clones only, with some absent. This table holds roughly 41,000 clones, about 88% found once. The CDR3 is 13 residues long. Germline CDR1 reads SGHTA; CDR2 reads FQGNSA. V was pared by 3 bases and J by 9 bases, with 4 bases of the junction left unmatched. Study findings and constraints: At 0.1 to 3.0 mg/kg, CD4+ and CD8+ blood T cells expanded clonally by week 6.

Turning to this clone: The antigen is undetermined.

The TCR was taken from an adult with an advanced solid tumor such as melanoma, head and neck, liver or kidney cancer. V usage is TRBV7-2 and J usage is TRBJ2-1, with 8 positions matching TRBD2. This sample comprised CD4+ or CD8+ T cells sorted from blood, obtained in a trial of the OX40 agonist ivuxolimab. The CDR3 loop reads CASSLGLVGEQFF. DNA of the CDR3: TGTGCCAGCAGCTTGGGACTAGTGGGTGAGCAGTTCTTC.